A selection of T cell receptor beta chains follows, all from one sample in a study of post-analysis software for immune sequencing data. A single record per CDR3 protein comes from TCRdb applying MiXCR to the PCR reads. The data show roughly 670,000 distinct CDR3 sequences, with 55% to 60% seen just once and around 11% held by the top ten. Sequenced sample: blood. The source of these receptors is a girl aged 2 to 9 with multiple sclerosis. CDR3s include the opening cysteine and the closing phenylalanine or tryptophan.

v_gene	j_gene	CDR3aa
TRBV9	TRBJ2-3	CASSVAGGSFTDTQYF
TRBV5-6	TRBJ2-7	CASSWGLAEPYEQYF
TRBV7-8	TRBJ2-7	CASSREAYEQYF
TRBV30	TRBJ2-6	CAWSRTGTGANVLTF
TRBV29-1	.	CSTRGQGGGEQYF
TRBV7-8	TRBJ2-1	CASSFSLVNEQFF
TRBV7-2	TRBJ2-1	CASSLQGGRVGYNEQFF
TRBV12-5	TRBJ2-1	CASGPNTKIGTSGQQGEQFF
TRBV6-2/TRBV6-3	TRBJ1-1	CASRVLQGGVNTEAFF
TRBV5-1	TRBJ2-7	CASSLTGGGTPEQYF
TRBV20-1	TRBJ1-2	CSARSGSGYTF
TRBV12-3/TRBV12-4	TRBJ2-6	CASTGRNSGANVLTF
TRBV20-1	TRBJ1-2	CSASGRRDHTSTANYGYTF
TRBV20-1	TRBJ1-2	CSARALSQGAWDGYTF
TRBV7-9	TRBJ2-1	CASSPGPPGGTYNEQFF
TRBV25-1	TRBJ2-5	CASTPNRGPQETQYF
TRBV29-1	TRBJ2-7	CSSQLGNEQYF
TRBV9	TRBJ2-3	CASSPRQGATDTQYF